The 6 T cell receptor beta chains below come from one sample, sequenced in a study of blood T cells in healthy people across ages. A sample-barcoded 5' primer and a J-beta primer mix were used in a second PCR of roughly 7 to 11 cycles. Each CDR3 protein gets one entry after TCRdb re-called the 5' RACE reads with MiXCR. The sample has fewer than 950,000 distinct CDR3 sequences; approximately 35% are singletons. What was sequenced was blood. These receptors were taken from a man aged 18 to 35 in good health.

The chain is built from TRBV12-3 or TRBV12-4 and TRBJ2-4; 9 nucleotides align to TRBD1. V shed 5 bases, J shed 6 bases, and the junction held 8 bases outside the gene matches. The CDR3 covers 15 residues. The CDR3 region has the DNA TGTGCCAGCAGTGGAGGACAGGGGTCCGGAAACATTCAGTACTTC. It translates to CASSGGQGSGNIQYF.

This clonotype was seen a handful of times. CDR3 in amino acids: CASSYSTEGAEAFF. DNA of the CDR3: TGTGCCAGCAGTTACTCGACCGAAGGAGCTGAAGCTTTCTTT. This sequence joins TRBV6-5 and TRBJ1-1; D is ambiguous. The germline V gene has CDR1 MNHEY and CDR2 SVGAGI. The CDR3 is 14 residues long. V was shortened by 0 bases and J by 6 bases, with 11 bases between the two germline ends.

In this sample, this clonotype turned up a few times. The J gene is TRBJ1-2, the V gene TRBV21-1. TRBV21-1 is a documented pseudogene. The CDR3 is 13 residues long. The CDR3 DNA reads as TGTGCCAGCAGCACATCTTGTGGCTATGGCTACACCTTC. Translated, it gives CASSTSCGYGYTF.

This clonotype was counted between two and nine times. V gene TRBV20-1 combines with J gene TRBJ2-5, with D perhaps matching TRBD1 or TRBD2 (6 bases each). Trimming pared 5 bases from V and 4 bases from J, leaving 17 bases between. CDR1 is DFQATT, CDR2 SNEGSKA, per germline (reference sequence). The CDR3 spans 14 residues. In DNA, the CDR3 is TGCAGTGCTGGGGGGACAACAGGAGGAGAGACCCAGTACTTC. Its translation: CSAGGTTGGETQYF.

This clonotype was detected many times. CDR3: CSVARGAGVNYGYTF. CDR3 nucleotide sequence: TGCAGCGTTGCGAGAGGCGCAGGGGTTAACTATGGCTACACCTTC. The gene calls are TRBV29-1 and TRBJ1-2, with D maybe TRBD1 (6 bases). This CDR3 region has 15 residues. The V gene lost 4 bases and the J gene lost 1 base, with 16 bases spanning the gap. Germline values: CDR1 SQVTM, CDR2 ANQGSEA.

This clonotype was counted only a few times. CDR3 loop: CAISGAGGETQYF. CDR3 nucleotide sequence: TGTGCCATCAGTGGAGCGGGGGGCGAGACCCAGTACTTC. The chain has TRBV10-3 and TRBJ2-5, with TRBD2 matching over 9 bases. V lost 4 bases to trimming and J lost 5 bases; unmatched junction nucleotides: 2. The CDR3 consists of 13 residues. Germline CDR1 and CDR2: ENHRY and SYGVKD.